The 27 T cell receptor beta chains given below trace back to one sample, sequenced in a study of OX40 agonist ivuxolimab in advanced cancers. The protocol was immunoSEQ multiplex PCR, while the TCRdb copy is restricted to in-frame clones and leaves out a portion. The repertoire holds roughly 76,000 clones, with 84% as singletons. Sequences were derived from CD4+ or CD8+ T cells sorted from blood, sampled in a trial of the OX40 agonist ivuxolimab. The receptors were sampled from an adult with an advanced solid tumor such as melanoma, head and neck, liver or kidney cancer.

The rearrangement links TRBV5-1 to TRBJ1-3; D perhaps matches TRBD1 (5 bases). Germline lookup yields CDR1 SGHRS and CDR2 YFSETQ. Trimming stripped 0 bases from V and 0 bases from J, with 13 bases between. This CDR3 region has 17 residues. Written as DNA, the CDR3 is TGCGCCAGCAGCTTGGTGCAGGGAACCCACTCTGGAAACACCATATATTTT. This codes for CASSLVQGTHSGNTIYF.

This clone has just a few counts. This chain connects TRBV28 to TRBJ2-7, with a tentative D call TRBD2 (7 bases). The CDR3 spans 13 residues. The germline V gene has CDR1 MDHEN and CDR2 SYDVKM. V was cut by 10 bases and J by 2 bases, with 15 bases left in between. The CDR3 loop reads CAIEGGGTYEQYF. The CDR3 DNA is TGTGCCATCGAAGGGGGGGGCACCTACGAGCAGTACTTC.

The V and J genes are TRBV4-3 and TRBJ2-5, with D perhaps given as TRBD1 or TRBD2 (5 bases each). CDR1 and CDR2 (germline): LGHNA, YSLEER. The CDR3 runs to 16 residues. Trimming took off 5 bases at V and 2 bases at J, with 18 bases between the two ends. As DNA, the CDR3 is TGCGCCAGCAGCGCGTCAGGGAGTTGGTGGCAAGAGACCCAGTACTTC. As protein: CASSASGSWWQETQYF.

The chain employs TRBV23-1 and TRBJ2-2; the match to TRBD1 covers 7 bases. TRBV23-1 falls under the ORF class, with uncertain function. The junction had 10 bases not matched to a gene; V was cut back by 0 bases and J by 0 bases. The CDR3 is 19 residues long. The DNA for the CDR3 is TGCGCCAGCAGTCAATCCCAAACCTTGGGACAGCCGAACACCGGGGAGCTGTTTTTT. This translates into CASSQSQTLGQPNTGELFF.

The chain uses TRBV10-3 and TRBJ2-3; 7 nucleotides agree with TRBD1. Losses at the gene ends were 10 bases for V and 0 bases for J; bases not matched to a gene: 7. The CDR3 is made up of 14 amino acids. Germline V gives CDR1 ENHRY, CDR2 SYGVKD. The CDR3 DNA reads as TGTGCCAGCCACCGGGACAGAAGCACAGATACGCAGTATTTT. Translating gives CASHRDRSTDTQYF.

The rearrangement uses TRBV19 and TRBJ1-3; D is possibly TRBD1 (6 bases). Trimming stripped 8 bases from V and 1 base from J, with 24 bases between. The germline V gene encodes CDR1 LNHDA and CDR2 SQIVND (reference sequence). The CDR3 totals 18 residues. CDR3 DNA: TGTGCCAGTCAACACATCTTCGGGGGGGCGCCTTCTGGAAACACCATATATTTT. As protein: CASQHIFGGAPSGNTIYF.

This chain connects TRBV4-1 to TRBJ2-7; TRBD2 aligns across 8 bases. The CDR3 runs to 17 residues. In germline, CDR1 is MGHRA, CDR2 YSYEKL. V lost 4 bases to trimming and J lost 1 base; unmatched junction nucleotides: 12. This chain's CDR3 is CASSLLPPGTSSYEQYF. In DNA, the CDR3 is TGCGCCAGCAGCCTTCTCCCGCCCGGGACTAGTTCCTACGAGCAGTACTTC.

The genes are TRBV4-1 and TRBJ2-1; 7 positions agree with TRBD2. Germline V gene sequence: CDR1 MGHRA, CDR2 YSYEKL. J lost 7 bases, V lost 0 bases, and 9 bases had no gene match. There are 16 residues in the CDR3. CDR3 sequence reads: CASSQDPTSSLNEQFF. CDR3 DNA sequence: TGCGCCAGCAGCCAAGATCCGACTAGCTCCCTTAATGAGCAGTTCTTC.

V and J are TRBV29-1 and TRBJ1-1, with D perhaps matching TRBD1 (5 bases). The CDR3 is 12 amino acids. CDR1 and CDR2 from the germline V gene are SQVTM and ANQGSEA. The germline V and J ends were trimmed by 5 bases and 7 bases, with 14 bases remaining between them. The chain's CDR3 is CSVPTGGFEAFF. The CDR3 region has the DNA TGCAGCGTTCCTACCGGGGGGTTTGAAGCTTTCTTT.

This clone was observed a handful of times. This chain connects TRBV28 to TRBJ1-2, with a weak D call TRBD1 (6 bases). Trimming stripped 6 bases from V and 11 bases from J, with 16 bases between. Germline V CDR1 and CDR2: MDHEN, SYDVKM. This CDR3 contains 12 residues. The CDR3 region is CASRTQGTLYTF. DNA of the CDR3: TGTGCCAGCAGGACACAGGGCACCCTTTACACCTTC.

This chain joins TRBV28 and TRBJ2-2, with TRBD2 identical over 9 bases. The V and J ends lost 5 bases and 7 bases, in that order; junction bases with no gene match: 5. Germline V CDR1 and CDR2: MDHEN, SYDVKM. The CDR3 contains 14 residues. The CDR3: CASSAGGQGGELFF. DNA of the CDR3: TGTGCCAGCAGTGCGGGGGGGCAAGGCGGGGAGCTGTTTTTT.

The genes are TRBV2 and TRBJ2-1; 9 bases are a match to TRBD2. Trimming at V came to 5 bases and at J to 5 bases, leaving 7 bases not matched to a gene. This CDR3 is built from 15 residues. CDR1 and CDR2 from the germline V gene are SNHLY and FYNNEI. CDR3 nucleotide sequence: TGTGCCAGCAGTCTCCGGACTAGCGTTAACAATGAGCAGTTCTTC. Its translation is CASSLRTSVNNEQFF.

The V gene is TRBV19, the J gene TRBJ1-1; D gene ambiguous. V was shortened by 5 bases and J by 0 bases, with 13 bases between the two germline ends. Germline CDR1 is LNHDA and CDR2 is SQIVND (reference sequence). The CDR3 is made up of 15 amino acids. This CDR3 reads CASSGSQQVNTEAFF. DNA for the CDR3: TGTGCCAGTAGTGGTTCGCAGCAAGTGAACACTGAAGCTTTCTTT.

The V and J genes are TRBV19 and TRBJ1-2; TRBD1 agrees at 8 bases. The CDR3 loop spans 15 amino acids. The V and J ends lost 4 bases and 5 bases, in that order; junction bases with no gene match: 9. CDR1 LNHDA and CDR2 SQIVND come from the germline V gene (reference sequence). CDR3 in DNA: TGTGCCAGTAGTACCCCCCGACAGGGGATTTATGGCTACACCTTC. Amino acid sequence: CASSTPRQGIYGYTF.

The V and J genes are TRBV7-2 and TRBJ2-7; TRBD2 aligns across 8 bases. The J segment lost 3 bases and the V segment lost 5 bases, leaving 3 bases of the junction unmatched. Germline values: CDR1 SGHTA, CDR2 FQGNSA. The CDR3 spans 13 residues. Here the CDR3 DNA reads TGTGCCAGCAGCCCCGGGACTAGCTACGAGCAGTACTTC. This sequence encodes CASSPGTSYEQYF.

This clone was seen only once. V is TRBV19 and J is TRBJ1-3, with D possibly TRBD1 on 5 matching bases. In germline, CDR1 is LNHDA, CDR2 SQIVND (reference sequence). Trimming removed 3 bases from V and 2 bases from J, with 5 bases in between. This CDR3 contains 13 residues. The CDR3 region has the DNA TGTGCCAGTAGTATGACAGCTGGAAACACCATATATTTT. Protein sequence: CASSMTAGNTIYF. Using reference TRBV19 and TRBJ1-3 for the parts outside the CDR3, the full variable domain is DGGITQSPKYLFRKEGQNVTLSCEQNLNHDAMYWYRQDPGQGLRLIYYSQIVNDFQKGDIAEGYSVSREKKESFPLTVTSAQKNPTAFYLCASSMTAGNTIYFGEGSWLTVV.

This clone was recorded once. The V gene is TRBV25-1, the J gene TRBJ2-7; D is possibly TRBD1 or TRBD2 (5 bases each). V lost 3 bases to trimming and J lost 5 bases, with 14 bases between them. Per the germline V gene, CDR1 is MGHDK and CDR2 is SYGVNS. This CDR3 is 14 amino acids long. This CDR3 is CASSDSGTRDEQYF. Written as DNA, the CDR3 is TGTGCCAGCAGTGATTCCGGGACCCGCGACGAGCAGTACTTC.

The chain's CDR3 is CASSLQGTNTEAFF. CDR3 nucleotides: TGTGCCAGCAGTTTGCAGGGGACGAACACTGAAGCTTTCTTT. The chain links TRBV28 to TRBJ1-1; tentatively, D is TRBD1 (6 bases). V lost 3 bases, J lost 1 base, and 9 bases lay in between. The CDR3 length is 14 residues. CDR1 and CDR2 from the germline V gene are MDHEN and SYDVKM.

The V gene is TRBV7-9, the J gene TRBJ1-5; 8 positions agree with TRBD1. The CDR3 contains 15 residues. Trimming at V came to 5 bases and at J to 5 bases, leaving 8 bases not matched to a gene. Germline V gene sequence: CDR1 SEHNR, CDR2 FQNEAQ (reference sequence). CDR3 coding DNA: TGTGCCAGCAGCCCACGGACAGGGAAGTATCAGCCCCAGCATTTT. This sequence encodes CASSPRTGKYQPQHF.

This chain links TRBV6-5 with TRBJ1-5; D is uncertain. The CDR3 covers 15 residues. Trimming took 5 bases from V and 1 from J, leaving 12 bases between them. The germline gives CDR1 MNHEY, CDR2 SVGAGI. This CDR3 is CASSMDRPSNQPQHF. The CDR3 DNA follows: TGTGCCAGCAGTATGGACCGCCCCAGCAATCAGCCCCAGCATTTT.

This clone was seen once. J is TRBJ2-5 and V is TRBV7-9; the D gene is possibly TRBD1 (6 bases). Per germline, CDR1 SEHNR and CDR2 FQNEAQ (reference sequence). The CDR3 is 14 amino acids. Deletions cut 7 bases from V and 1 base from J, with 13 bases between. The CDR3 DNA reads TGTGCCAGCACGCCCGGACAGTCCCAAGAGACCCAGTACTTC. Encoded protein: CASTPGQSQETQYF.

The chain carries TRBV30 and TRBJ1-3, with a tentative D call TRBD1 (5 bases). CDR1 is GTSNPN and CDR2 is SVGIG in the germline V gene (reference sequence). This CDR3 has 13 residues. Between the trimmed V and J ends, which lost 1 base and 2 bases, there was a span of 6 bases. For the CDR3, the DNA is TGTGCCTGGAGTGAAGGGGCTGGAAACACCATATATTTT. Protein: CAWSEGAGNTIYF.

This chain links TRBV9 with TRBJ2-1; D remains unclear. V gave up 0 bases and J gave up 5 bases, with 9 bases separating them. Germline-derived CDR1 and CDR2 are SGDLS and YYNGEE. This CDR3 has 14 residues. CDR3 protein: CASSVVGAHNEQFF. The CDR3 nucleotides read TGTGCCAGCAGCGTAGTCGGCGCCCACAATGAGCAGTTCTTC.

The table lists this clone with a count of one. The CDR3 reads CASSQVRNSQNTEAFF. The CDR3 nucleotides read TGCGCCAGCAGCCAAGTTAGGAACAGCCAGAACACTGAAGCTTTCTTT. The chain has TRBV4-1 and TRBJ1-1; D is unclear. In germline, CDR1 is MGHRA, CDR2 YSYEKL. This CDR3 comprises 16 residues. With 1 base removed from V and 1 base from J, the gap between germline ends came to 13 bases.

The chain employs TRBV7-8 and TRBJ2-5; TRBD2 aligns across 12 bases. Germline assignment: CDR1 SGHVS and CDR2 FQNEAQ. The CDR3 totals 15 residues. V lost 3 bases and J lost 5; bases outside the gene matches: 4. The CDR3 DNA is TGTGCCAGCAGCTTGAGAACTAGCGGGGGGGAGACCCAGTACTTC. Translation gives CASSLRTSGGETQYF.

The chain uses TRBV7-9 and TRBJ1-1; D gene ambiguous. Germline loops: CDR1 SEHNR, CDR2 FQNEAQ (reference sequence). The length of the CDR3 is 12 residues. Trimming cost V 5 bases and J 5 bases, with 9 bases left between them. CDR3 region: CASSLGKTEAFF. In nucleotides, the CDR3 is TGTGCCAGCAGCCTAGGGAAAACTGAAGCTTTCTTT.

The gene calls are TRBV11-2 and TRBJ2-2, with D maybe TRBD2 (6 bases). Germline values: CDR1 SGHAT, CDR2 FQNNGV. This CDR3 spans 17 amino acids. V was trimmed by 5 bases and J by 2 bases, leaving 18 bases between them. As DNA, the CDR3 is TGTGCCAGCAGCGCCAGAGGGAAGGGAGGTAACACCGGGGAGCTGTTTTTT. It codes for CASSARGKGGNTGELFF.